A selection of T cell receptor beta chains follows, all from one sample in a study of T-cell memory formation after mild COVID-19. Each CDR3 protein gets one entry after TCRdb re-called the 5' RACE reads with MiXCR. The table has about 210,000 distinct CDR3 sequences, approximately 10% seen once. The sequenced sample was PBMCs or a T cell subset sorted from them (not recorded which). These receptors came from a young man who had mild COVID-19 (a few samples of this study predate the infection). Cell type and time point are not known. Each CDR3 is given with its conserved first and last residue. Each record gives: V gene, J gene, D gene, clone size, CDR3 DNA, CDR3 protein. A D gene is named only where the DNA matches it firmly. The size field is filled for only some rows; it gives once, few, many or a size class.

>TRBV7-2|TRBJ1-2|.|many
TGTGCCAGCACCCAAATGGACAGTAACTATGGCTACACCTTC
CASTQMDSNYGYTF
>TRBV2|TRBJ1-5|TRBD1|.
TGTGCCAGCAACCCCCTCTCCCGGGGGGCAGGGGGACCCCAGCATTTT
CASNPLSRGAGGPQHF
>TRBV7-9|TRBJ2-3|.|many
TGTGCCAGCAGCTCCCAGATGGATACGCAGTATTTT
CASSSQMDTQYF
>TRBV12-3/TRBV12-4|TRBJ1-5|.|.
TGTGCCAGCAGTTTAGAAGGGCGTCAGCCCCAGCATTTT
CASSLEGRQPQHF
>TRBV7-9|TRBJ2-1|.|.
TGTGCCAGCAGCCAAAACAGGGCCTCCTACAATGAGCAGTTCTTC
CASSQNRASYNEQFF
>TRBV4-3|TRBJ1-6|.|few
TGCGCCAGCAGCCAAGGAATAGGGATCGCTTCACCCCTCCACTTT
CASSQGIGIASPLHF
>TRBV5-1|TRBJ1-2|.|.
TGCGCCAGCAGCTTGAGTGCGACTAACTATGGCTACACCTTC
CASSLSATNYGYTF
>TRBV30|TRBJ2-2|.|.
TGTGCCTGGAGTGTACTACTAGCTAGCACCGGGGAGCTGTTTTTT
CAWSVLLASTGELFF
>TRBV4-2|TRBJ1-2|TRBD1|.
TGTGCCAGCAGCCAAGCCTCCGGGACAGGGTACGGCTACACCTTC
CASSQASGTGYGYTF
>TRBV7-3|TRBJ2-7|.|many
TGTGCCAGCAGCTTGTACGCTAGGCCCTACGAGCAGTACTTC
CASSLYARPYEQYF
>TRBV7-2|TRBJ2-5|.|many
TGTGCCAGCAGGGCGGGAAATTGGGAGACCCAGTACTTC
CASRAGNWETQYF
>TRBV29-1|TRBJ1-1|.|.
TGCAGCGTTTCCGCGCGTTTAGGCACTGAAGCTTTCTTT
CSVSARLGTEAFF
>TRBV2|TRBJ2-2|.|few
TGTGCCAGCAGTGAAGGATACGTGGAGCTGTTTTTT
CASSEGYVELFF
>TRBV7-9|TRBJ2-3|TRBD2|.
TGTGCCAGCAGCTTTGGACTAGCGGGGGCCCTCACAGATACGCAGTATTTT
CASSFGLAGALTDTQYF
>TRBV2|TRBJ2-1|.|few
TGTGCCAGCAGTGAAGGCAGCAGGCGAGGGTTCTTC
CASSEGSRRGFF
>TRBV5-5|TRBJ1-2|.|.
TGTGCCAGCAGCTTCCAGGGAGGTGACTATGGCTACACCTTC
CASSFQGGDYGYTF
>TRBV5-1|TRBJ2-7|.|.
TGCGCCAGCAGCTCCATTGCGGGGTCCTACGAGCAGTACTTC
CASSSIAGSYEQYF
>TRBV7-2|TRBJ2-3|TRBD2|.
TGTGCCAGCAGCTTAGGGCAACCGGGACTAGCGGGTGATACGCAGTATTTT
CASSLGQPGLAGDTQYF
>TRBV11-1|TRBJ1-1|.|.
TGTGCCAGCAGCTTAGCGGGGGACGCTGAAGCTTTCTTT
CASSLAGDAEAFF
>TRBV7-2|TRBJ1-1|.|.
TGTGCCAGCACCCCGGGCGGCCCGGGGGCTGAAGCTTTCTTT
CASTPGGPGAEAFF
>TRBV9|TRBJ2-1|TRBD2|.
TGTGCCAGCAGCGTAGCGGGGGGGCCGTCGATAAATGAGCAGTTCTTC
CASSVAGGPSINEQFF
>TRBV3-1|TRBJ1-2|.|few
TGTGCCAGCAGCCAAGGGCGGGGTTTCCACTATGGCTACACCTTC
CASSQGRGFHYGYTF
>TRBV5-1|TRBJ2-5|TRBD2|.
TGCGCCAGCAGCTTTCAAGCGGGGCTAGACCCAGAGACCCAGTACTTC
CASSFQAGLDPETQYF
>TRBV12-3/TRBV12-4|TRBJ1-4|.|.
TGTGCCAGCAGTTCCTATGGCGATGAAAAACTGTTTTTT
CASSSYGDEKLFF
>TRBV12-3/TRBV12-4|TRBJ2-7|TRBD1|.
TGTGCCAGCAGTTTTTACAGGGGGGACGAGCAGTACTTC
CASSFYRGDEQYF
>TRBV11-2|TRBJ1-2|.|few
TGTGCCAGCAGCTTAGCGGATGACGCATCGGGTGGCTACACCTTC
CASSLADDASGGYTF
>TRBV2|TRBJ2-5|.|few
TGTGCCAGCAGTGAAGGTCTACACGCCGGTCAAGAGACCCAGTACTTC
CASSEGLHAGQETQYF
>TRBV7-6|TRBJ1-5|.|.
TGTGCCAGCAGCTTAGGGCAGTCGGGCAATCAGCCCCAGCATTTT
CASSLGQSGNQPQHF
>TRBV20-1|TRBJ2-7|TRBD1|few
TGCAGTGCGATGACAGGGGATGACTACGAGCAGTACTTC
CSAMTGDDYEQYF
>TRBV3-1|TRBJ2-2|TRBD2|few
TGTGCCAGCAGCCAGGAACTAGCGGCGAACACCGGGGAGCTGTTTTTT
CASSQELAANTGELFF
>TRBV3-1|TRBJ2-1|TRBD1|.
TGTGCCAGCAGCCTCCGGGACAGGGGAGACAATGAGCAGTTCTTC
CASSLRDRGDNEQFF
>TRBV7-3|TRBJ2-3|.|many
TGTGCCAGCAGCCGGACGGGAGATACGCAGTATTTT
CASSRTGDTQYF
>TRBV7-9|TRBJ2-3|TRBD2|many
TGTGCCAGCAGCGAGACTAGCGGGGGAGGTACGCAGTATTTT
CASSETSGGGTQYF
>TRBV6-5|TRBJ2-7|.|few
TGTGCCAGCAGTTACTCCCCGGGACAAGGCTGGGAGCAGTACTTC
CASSYSPGQGWEQYF
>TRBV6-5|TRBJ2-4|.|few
TGTGCCAGCAGTTCGCGGCTAGGCGACATTCAGTACTTC
CASSSRLGDIQYF
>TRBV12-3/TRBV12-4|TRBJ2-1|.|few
TGTGCCAGCAGGCCGACAGTCGTACGGGAGCAGTTCTTC
CASRPTVVREQFF